The 24 T cell receptor beta chains below were found in one sample sequenced in a study of blood T cell dynamics during melanoma immunotherapy. Time point denoted: pre-treatment baseline. Method: immunoSEQ multiplex PCR; TCRdb's copy keeps in-frame clones and lacks some. The table lists 15,000 to 20,000 clones, 90% to 95% of them singletons, with 1.5% to 2% in the top ten. The sequencing here drew on blood, taken from a patient treated with checkpoint blockade. The receptors originated from a human donor with melanoma.

The chain has TRBV15 and TRBJ2-7, with D possibly TRBD1 on 5 matching bases. The CDR3 is 17 amino acids. The germline V gene encodes CDR1 LNHNV and CDR2 YYDKDF (reference sequence). V dropped 4 bases and J dropped 2 bases, with 21 bases sitting between them. The CDR3 nucleotides are TGTGCCACCAGCAACCGCCAGCAGCCAGGGTCCCCCTACGAGCAGTACTTC. It is translated as CATSNRQQPGSPYEQYF.

This chain joins TRBV7-2 and TRBJ1-6; D uncertain. Between the trimmed V and J ends, which lost 3 bases and 7 bases, there was a span of 7 bases. Germline values: CDR1 SGHTA, CDR2 FQGNSA. The CDR3 spans 13 residues. The CDR3 region is CASSFDGNSPLHF. DNA for the CDR3: TGTGCCAGCAGCTTTGACGGAAATTCACCCCTCCACTTT.

A word on this clone: At the DNA level, this CDR3 is encoded by other sequences in the same sample as well. The gene calls are TRBV2 and TRBJ2-3; D gene ambiguous. The CDR3 runs to 11 residues. V lost 4 bases and J 5 bases, leaving 4 bases between the germline ends. CDR1 is SNHLY and CDR2 is FYNNEI in the germline V gene. The DNA for the CDR3 is TGTGCCAGCAGTGTTCTAGATACGCAGTATTTT. Translation gives CASSVLDTQYF.

The V and J genes are TRBV9 and TRBJ2-5; 10 bases map to TRBD2. V lost 0 bases and J lost 5; bases outside the gene matches: 7. Germline CDR1 SGDLS, CDR2 YYNGEE. The CDR3 totals 16 residues. The DNA for the CDR3 is TGTGCCAGCAGCGTAGCCCCGGGACTAGCGCTGGAGACCCAGTACTTC. This encodes CASSVAPGLALETQYF.

J is TRBJ2-2 and V is TRBV6-5, with TRBD1 identical over 9 bases. This CDR3 is built from 15 residues. Germline V gives CDR1 MNHEY, CDR2 SVGAGI. J gave up 3 bases and V 6 bases, and 5 bases lay outside the gene matches. CDR3 in amino acids: CASSPGQGDTGELFF. In nucleotides, the CDR3 is TGTGCCAGCAGCCCGGGACAGGGTGACACCGGGGAGCTGTTTTTT.

The chain carries TRBV7-2 and TRBJ1-1; 9 bases fit TRBD1. Trimming removed 9 bases from V and 0 bases from J; junction bases left unmatched: 5. Germline-derived CDR1 and CDR2 are SGHTA and FQGNSA. This CDR3 spans 14 amino acids. The CDR3 reads CASRQGVLNTEAFF. CDR3 in DNA: TGTGCCAGTAGACAGGGGGTCCTGAACACTGAAGCTTTCTTT.

The chain combines TRBV7-9 with TRBJ1-1; 7 positions agree with TRBD1. CDR3 length: 15 residues. V trimming: 4 bases; J trimming: 2 bases; junction bases outside the gene matches: 7. CDR1 is SEHNR and CDR2 is FQNEAQ in the germline V gene (reference sequence). The CDR3 nucleotides are TGTGCCAGCAGCTCTCACAGGGGCACCAACACTGAAGCTTTCTTT. Residues: CASSSHRGTNTEAFF.

This clone was found once. The chain combines TRBV25-1 with TRBJ2-1, with TRBD2 matching over 13 bases. V was pared by 3 bases and J by 12 bases, with 14 bases of the junction left unmatched. The CDR3 runs to 17 residues. Germline loops: CDR1 MGHDK, CDR2 SYGVNS. The DNA of the CDR3 is TGTGCCAGCAGTGACGCGGTTGGAACTAGCGGGAGGGCTACGCAGTTCTTC. Protein: CASSDAVGTSGRATQFF. Combining the CDR3 with reference TRBV25-1 and TRBJ2-1 gives the whole variable domain EADIYQTPRYLVIGTGKKITLECSQTMGHDKMYWYQQDPGMELHLIHYSYGVNSTEKGDLSSESTVSRIRTEHFPLTLESARPSHTSQYLCASSDAVGTSGRATQFFGPGTRLTVL.

CDR3 DNA sequence: TGCGCCAGCAGCCAGGCCGGGAGTAACTATGGCTACACCTTC. Translated: CASSQAGSNYGYTF. The rearrangement joins TRBV4-3 to TRBJ1-2; D unresolved. The CDR3 consists of 14 residues. Germline assignment: CDR1 LGHNA and CDR2 YSLEER. Between the trimmed V and J ends, which lost 3 bases and 1 base, there was a span of 9 bases.

The sample holds one count of this clone. The rearrangement joins TRBV5-5 to TRBJ2-7; D is ambiguous. The V gene's germline CDR1 is SGHKS and CDR2 YYEKEE (reference sequence). V shed 2 bases and J shed 3 bases, with 6 bases lying between them. The CDR3 totals 12 residues. CDR3 coding DNA: TGTGCCAGCAGCTTATCAGGCTACGAGCAGTACTTC. Its translation: CASSLSGYEQYF.

This chain links TRBV10-3 with TRBJ1-1; D is undetermined. The V end was cut by 0 bases, the J end by 7 bases, with 6 bases between. This CDR3 has 12 amino acids. The germline V gene encodes CDR1 ENHRY and CDR2 SYGVKD. CDR3 protein: CAISESVYEAFF. The CDR3 region has the DNA TGTGCCATCAGTGAGTCGGTCTATGAAGCTTTCTTT.

A single count supports this clone. The chain links TRBV6-6 to TRBJ1-4, with D uncertain. The germline V gene has CDR1 MNHNY and CDR2 SVGAGI (reference sequence). Trimming stripped 6 bases from V and 8 bases from J, with 13 bases between. The CDR3 has 13 amino acids. The CDR3 here is CASSLPPPEKLFF. CDR3 DNA: TGTGCCAGCAGCCTTCCTCCGCCAGAAAAACTGTTTTTT.

The genes are TRBV5-8 and TRBJ1-5; 8 bases match TRBD1. CDR1 SGHTS and CDR2 YDEGEE come from the germline V gene. The V segment lost 9 bases and the J segment 3 bases; nucleotides outside the gene matches: 11. The CDR3 sequence is 15 residues long. This CDR3 reads CATHRQGIDNQPQHF. CDR3 DNA sequence: TGTGCCACCCATAGACAGGGGATTGACAATCAGCCCCAGCATTTT.

The V gene is TRBV5-1, the J gene TRBJ2-2; maybe TRBD1 (5 bases). V was trimmed by 0 bases and J by 2 bases, leaving 11 bases between them. This CDR3 comprises 16 residues. From germline, CDR1 is SGHRS and CDR2 YFSETQ. CDR3 bases: TGCGCCAGCAGCTTGGGAGGACAAATAAACACCGGGGAGCTGTTTTTT. Translated: CASSLGGQINTGELFF.

The rearrangement links TRBV15 to TRBJ1-1, with a tentative D call TRBD1 (6 bases). CDR1 LNHNV and CDR2 YYDKDF come from the germline V gene (reference sequence). Deletions cut 0 bases from V and 0 bases from J, with 8 bases between. The length of the CDR3 is 15 residues. The CDR3 DNA sequence: TGTGCCACCAGCAGAGATAGGGGGTTGAACACTGAAGCTTTCTTT. Translating it yields CATSRDRGLNTEAFF. Full variable domain (outside the CDR3, taken from reference TRBV15 and TRBJ1-1): DAMVIQNPRYQVTQFGKPVTLSCSQTLNHNVMYWYQQKSSQAPKLLFHYYDKDFNNEADTPDNFQSRRPNTSFCFLDIRSPGLGDTAMYLCATSRDRGLNTEAFFGQGTRLTVV.

This clone was detected once. This chain uses TRBV7-9 with TRBJ2-3, with D possibly called TRBD1 or TRBD2 (5 bases each). From germline, CDR1 is SEHNR and CDR2 FQNEAQ (reference sequence). Between the trimmed V and J ends, which lost 1 base and 5 bases, there was a span of 10 bases. CDR3 size: 14 residues. The DNA of the CDR3 is TGTGCCAGCAGCTTAGTGGGGGTATTAGATACGCAGTATTTT. This encodes CASSLVGVLDTQYF.

The chain is built from TRBV6-6 and TRBJ2-1; 13 bases align to TRBD2. CDR1 is MNHNY, CDR2 SVGAGI, per germline (reference sequence). The CDR3 extends over 16 amino acids. Trimming cost V 2 bases and J 4 bases; bases outside gene matches: 2. CDR3: CASSYGTSGIYNEQFF. For the CDR3, the DNA is TGTGCCAGCAGTTACGGGACTAGCGGGATATACAATGAGCAGTTCTTC.

The chain links TRBV29-1 to TRBJ2-1; D may be TRBD2 (6 bases). Deletions cut 6 bases from V and 3 bases from J, with 21 bases between. The CDR3 totals 16 residues. CDR1 is SQVTM and CDR2 is ANQGSEA in the germline V gene. CDR3 loop: CSVAKLREFYYNEQFF. DNA of the CDR3: TGCAGCGTCGCCAAGCTCCGGGAGTTCTACTACAATGAGCAGTTCTTC.

The chain links TRBV12-5 to TRBJ2-3, with 7 bases aligning to TRBD2. CDR3 length: 20 amino acids. CDR1 is LGHNT, CDR2 FRNRAP, per germline. V was clipped by 3 bases and J by 2 bases; unmatched bases: 20. The CDR3, as DNA: TGTGCTAGTGGTTTCGGGCCGGGGTTCTCCGGGACTACATTCACAGATACGCAGTATTTT. The encoded protein is CASGFGPGFSGTTFTDTQYF.

This chain joins TRBV6-6 and TRBJ2-3, with 9 bases lining up with TRBD1. The CDR3 extends over 16 amino acids. The V gene's germline CDR1 is MNHNY and CDR2 SVGAGI (reference sequence). Losses at the gene ends were 6 bases for V and 2 bases for J; bases not matched to a gene: 9. The chain's CDR3 is CASRGPTGGSTDTQYF. The CDR3 DNA sequence: TGTGCCAGCAGGGGCCCGACAGGGGGGTCCACAGATACGCAGTATTTT.

Written as DNA, the CDR3 is TGTGCCAGCAGCTCGGGACAGGTCCTCAATCAGCCCCAGCATTTT. Amino acid sequence: CASSSGQVLNQPQHF. The genes are TRBV25-1 and TRBJ1-5; 8 nucleotides match TRBD1. The trim removed 6 bases at V and 3 bases at J, leaving 7 bases unmatched. The CDR3 length is 15 residues. The germline gives CDR1 MGHDK, CDR2 SYGVNS. Looking up the rest from reference TRBV25-1 and TRBJ1-5 gives the full variable domain: EADIYQTPRYLVIGTGKKITLECSQTMGHDKMYWYQQDPGMELHLIHYSYGVNSTEKGDLSSESTVSRIRTEHFPLTLESARPSHTSQYLCASSSGQVLNQPQHFGDGTRLSIL.

This clone occurred once. The V call is TRBV4-2, the J call TRBJ1-1; maybe TRBD1 (5 bases). V was pared by 1 base and J by 7 bases, with 7 bases between. The V gene's germline CDR1 is LGHNA and CDR2 YNFKEQ. The CDR3 length is 12 residues. Here the CDR3 reads CASSQGGDEAFF. Written as DNA, the CDR3 is TGTGCCAGCAGCCAAGGAGGGGATGAAGCTTTCTTT.

This chain links TRBV7-3 with TRBJ2-2, with TRBD1 identical over 10 bases. Trimming at V came to 5 bases and at J to 5 bases, leaving 5 bases not matched to a gene. From germline, CDR1 is SGHTA and CDR2 FQGTGA. This CDR3 is 15 amino acids long. The CDR3 DNA sequence: TGTGCCAGCAGCCGGCCGGGACAGGGGACCGGGGAGCTGTTTTTT. The encoded protein is CASSRPGQGTGELFF.

The V and J genes are TRBV7-8 and TRBJ2-1; 10 bases fit TRBD2. The V gene end was trimmed by 5 bases and the J gene end by 7 bases; junction bases not matched to a gene: 14. CDR1 and CDR2 (germline): SGHVS, FQNEAQ. The CDR3 has 17 amino acids. CDR3 residues: CASSPLPSSGGANEQFF. The CDR3 coding sequence is TGTGCCAGCAGCCCCCTGCCTAGCAGCGGGGGGGCAAATGAGCAGTTCTTC.